The clone carrying this T cell receptor beta chain has only a few counts. Reverse transcribing all isolated RNA meant expressed TCRB transcripts were sequenced. Some clones are missing from TCRdb's copy, which holds only in-frame ones; the method was immunoSEQ multiplex PCR. The sample includes hundreds of thousands of clones, 11% of them seen just once. Germline V gene sequence: CDR1 MNHEY, CDR2 SMNVEV (reference sequence). Deletions cut 1 base from V and 10 bases from J, with 11 bases between. The CDR3 has 13 residues. The data were taken from a study of beta chain features in type 1 diabetes. This sequence joins TRBV27 and TRBJ2-1; D is possibly TRBD1 (6 bases). This receptor was obtained from a woman aged 25 to 45 in good health. The material sequenced was naive CD4+ T cells from blood. This CDR3 reads CASSLLTGREQFF. CDR3 sequence (DNA): TGTGCCAGCAGTTTATTGACAGGCCGGGAGCAGTTCTTC.